This TCR beta chain derives from a study of blood T cell repertoires in COVID-19. At the level of the study: The United States, Italy and Spain provided the acute and convalescent COVID-19 samples.

Two negative PCRs, clearance, or symptom resolution were required of recovered Cohort 3 donors. The table came from immunoSEQ multiplex PCR; TCRdb's copy has only in-frame clones and leaves some out. Here the sample spans over 130,000 clones, roughly 85% being singletons. V dropped 3 bases and J dropped 4; count of bases not matched to a gene: 5. Germline V gene sequence: CDR1 KGHSH, CDR2 LQKENI. The CDR3 extends over 15 amino acids. The receptor was isolated from a woman aged 45-59 years who had recovered from COVID-19. The specimen was PBMCs or T cells enriched from blood (not recorded which). V usage is TRBV18 and J usage is TRBJ1-4; the match to TRBD1 covers 7 bases. The DNA of the CDR3 is TGTGCCAGCTCACCGGGACAGCTAATTAATGAAAAACTGTTTTTT. Protein sequence: CASSPGQLINEKLFF. The entire variable domain, with the rest obtained from reference TRBV18 and TRBJ1-4, is as follows: NAGVMQNPRHLVRRRGQEARLRCSPMKGHSHVYWYRQLPEEGLKFMVYLQKENIIDESGMPKERFSAEFPKEGPSILRIQQVVRGDSAAYFCASSPGQLINEKLFFGSGTQLSVL.